The entry below describes one TCR beta chain. The sample belongs to a study of CD8 T cells in Susac syndrome. An input of roughly 0.5 to 1 ug of RNA was subjected to reverse transcription using random hexamers. The authors amplified TCR beta CDR3 across 54 Vbeta and 13 Jbeta using immunoSEQ multiplex PCR. TCRdb re-derived calls from the immunoSEQ multiplex PCR reads in MiXCR, one entry per CDR3 protein. This table has some 130,000 distinct CDR3 sequences, about 95% appearing once. The sequence derives from a human donor in good health. Sequencing input: CD4+ T cells from PBMCs.

This chain's CDR3 is CSVGTVIYNEQFF. As DNA, the CDR3 is TGCAGCGTGGGGACAGTAATCTACAATGAGCAGTTCTTC. V and J are TRBV29-1 and TRBJ2-1; 7 bases map to TRBD1. Trimming took 6 bases from V and 3 from J; bases not matched to a gene: 5. CDR3 length: 13 amino acids. The germline V gene has CDR1 SQVTM and CDR2 ANQGSEA.